Sequencing of this TCR beta chain was carried out in a study of blood T cell repertoires in COVID-19. Across the study: Samples representing acute and convalescent COVID-19 were sourced from the United States, Italy and Spain. T cells, B-cell-depleted T cells, or PBMCs supplied cDNA or gDNA.

This clone was counted a few times. Under the authors' procedure: Nucleated cell number was recorded as an estimate derived from reference gene primer amplification. The assay was immunoSEQ multiplex PCR, and TCRdb's table has in-frame clones only and misses some. V and J calls and clone size are copied from that table; D and trimming were computed from the DNA. Here the sample spans 120,000 or so clones, 80% to 90% being singletons. The length of the CDR3 is 15 residues. Germline loops: CDR1 MNHEY, CDR2 SVGAGI. V lost 6 bases to trimming and J lost 6 bases, with 18 bases between them. The chain carries TRBV6-5 and TRBJ1-3, with D perhaps TRBD1 (6 bases). The TCR sequence derives from a woman aged 60 to 75 with acute or convalescent COVID-19. The source material was peripheral blood. The CDR3 DNA is TGTGCCAGCAGCATAACCACAGGGAATCTAAACACCATATATTTT. This codes for CASSITTGNLNTIYF.